What follows are 8 T cell receptor beta chains derived from one specimen sequenced in a study of cytotoxic CD8 clonotypes in ibrutinib-treated CLL. The repertoire was sequenced with immunoSEQ multiplex PCR; TCRdb's copy has only in-frame clones and lacks some. The repertoire holds some 150,000 clones, with 60% to 85% as singletons. Material: PBMCs, obtained after 12 months of ibrutinib treatment. The receptors were gathered from a human donor with chronic lymphocytic leukemia.

The rearrangement joins TRBV21-1 to TRBJ2-3; TRBD2 reflects the table's D call only, with no check against the DNA. TRBV21-1 is an annotated pseudogene. CDR3 length: 17 amino acids. DNA of the CDR3: TGTGCCAGCAGCAAAGGGCGGACTATAGACTCCACAGATACGCAGTATTTT. It is translated as CASSKGRTIDSTDTQYF.

This clone was counted a few times. This chain uses TRBV9 with TRBJ1-3, with a possible D match to TRBD1 (6 bases). Trimming took 2 bases from V and 0 from J, leaving 9 bases between them. This CDR3 spans 15 amino acids. Germline assignment: CDR1 SGDLS and CDR2 YYNGEE. CDR3 residues: CASSVGQSSGNTIYF. As DNA, the CDR3 is TGTGCCAGCAGCGTTGGACAGAGCTCTGGAAACACCATATATTTT. Filled out from reference TRBV9 and TRBJ1-3, the complete variable domain reads DSGVTQTPKHLITATGQRVTLRCSPRSGDLSVYWYQQSLDQGLQFLIQYYNGEERAKGNILERFSAQQFPDLHSELNLSSLELGDSALYFCASSVGQSSGNTIYFGEGSWLTVV.

The chain combines TRBV19 with TRBJ1-5; D possibly corresponds to TRBD1 (5 bases). Looked up from germline, CDR1 is LNHDA and CDR2 is SQIVND (reference sequence). V was shortened by 11 bases and J by 1 base, with 15 bases between the two germline ends. This CDR3 contains 14 residues. The CDR3 is CASYPAGSNQPQHF. The CDR3 nucleotides read TGTGCCTCCTACCCGGCAGGGAGCAATCAGCCCCAGCATTTT.

The CDR3 is CASSPGQSSYNSPLHF. The CDR3, as DNA: TGTGCCAGCAGCCCGGGACAGAGCTCCTATAATTCACCCCTCCACTTT. The V gene is TRBV7-6, the J gene TRBJ1-6; TRBD1 agrees at 7 bases. The CDR3 is 16 amino acids. V shed 5 bases, J shed 0 bases, and the junction held 4 bases outside the gene matches. CDR1 and CDR2 (germline): SGHVS, FNYEAQ.

The J gene is TRBJ2-1, the V gene TRBV4-2; 12 bases align to TRBD2. V was clipped by 4 bases and J by 5 bases; unmatched bases: 6. In germline, CDR1 is LGHNA, CDR2 YNFKEQ. The CDR3 covers 16 residues. The CDR3 region has the DNA TGTGCCAGCAGCCCTCACCTAGCGGGGGGGAACAATGAGCAGTTCTTC. It specifies CASSPHLAGGNNEQFF.

The J gene is TRBJ2-1, the V gene TRBV9; D perhaps matches TRBD2 (5 bases). The germline gives CDR1 SGDLS, CDR2 YYNGEE. V gave up 2 bases and J gave up 6 bases, with 9 bases separating them. CDR3 length: 13 residues. The CDR3 sequence is CASSVGVVNEQFF. The CDR3 coding sequence is TGTGCCAGCAGCGTCGGGGTAGTCAATGAGCAGTTCTTC.

The J gene is TRBJ1-2, the V gene TRBV11-2, with D maybe TRBD1 (5 bases). This CDR3 has 13 residues. In germline, CDR1 is SGHAT, CDR2 FQNNGV. V shed 3 bases and J shed 4 bases, with 9 bases lying between them. The CDR3, as DNA: TGTGCCAGCAGCTTGGGGGGAACCTATGGCTACACCTTC. Protein: CASSLGGTYGYTF.

This clone was seen once. The genes are TRBV9 and TRBJ2-7, with TRBD1 as a possible D gene (6 bases). The CDR3 is 14 amino acids. The V gene lost 0 bases and the J gene lost 8 bases, with 15 bases spanning the gap. Germline CDR1 SGDLS, CDR2 YYNGEE. CDR3 loop: CASSVGELTGQQYF. Written as DNA, the CDR3 is TGTGCCAGCAGCGTAGGTGAGCTTACAGGGCAGCAGTACTTC.